What follows are 23 T cell receptor beta chains derived from one specimen sequenced in a study of blood T cell repertoires in COVID-19. Only in-frame clones appear in the TCRdb table, and some are missing; sequencing was by immunoSEQ multiplex PCR. This table holds approximately 210,000 clones, 70% to 85% found once. Sequenced input: PBMCs or T cells enriched from blood (not recorded which). These receptors all come from a woman between 55 and 75 years old who had recovered from COVID-19.

This clone was counted between two and nine times. This chain links TRBV19 with TRBJ2-3; 11 positions agree with TRBD1. The CDR3 has 15 residues. Trimming took 9 bases from V and 1 from J; bases not matched to a gene: 6. In germline, CDR1 is LNHDA, CDR2 SQIVND (reference sequence). CDR3: CASRTGGIGTDTQYF. CDR3 in DNA: TGTGCCAGCCGGACAGGGGGCATAGGCACAGATACGCAGTATTTT.

The chain is built from TRBV11-3 and TRBJ2-1; 9 nucleotides agree with TRBD1. V shed 4 bases, J shed 4 bases, and the junction held 2 bases outside the gene matches. Germline lookup yields CDR1 SGHNT and CDR2 YENEEA. The CDR3 has 14 residues. The CDR3 sequence is CASSYGTGYNEQFF. CDR3 in DNA: TGTGCCAGCAGCTACGGGACAGGGTACAATGAGCAGTTCTTC.

This clone was recorded once. V usage is TRBV11-2 and J usage is TRBJ2-3; 9 bases match TRBD2. The germline gives CDR1 SGHAT, CDR2 FQNNGV. V gave up 1 base and J gave up 7 bases; unmatched junction bases: 9. The CDR3 runs 16 residues. For the CDR3, the DNA is TGTGCCAGCAGCTTAGGAACGCTAGCGGGGATAAATACGCAGTATTTT. Amino acid sequence: CASSLGTLAGINTQYF. The variable domain in full, completed from reference TRBV11-2 and TRBJ2-3, reads EAGVAQSPRYKIIEKRQSVAFWCNPISGHATLYWYQQILGQGPKLLIQFQNNGVVDDSQLPKDRFSAERLKGVDSTLKIQPAKLEDSAVYLCASSLGTLAGINTQYFGPGTRLTVL.

This chain connects TRBV3-1 (or the pseudogene TRBV3-2) to TRBJ1-1, with 7 bases identical to TRBD1. The V segment lost 4 bases and the J segment 9 bases; nucleotides outside the gene matches: 5. This CDR3 has 12 residues. Germline CDR1 is LGHDT and CDR2 is YNNKEL (reference sequence). The CDR3 spells CASSRGQDKAFF. CDR3 DNA: TGTGCCAGCAGCCGCGGACAGGACAAAGCTTTCTTT.

The rearrangement uses TRBV5-1 and TRBJ2-3; 9 bases agree with TRBD2. Germline V gene lookup returns CDR1 SGHRS and CDR2 YFSETQ. There are 12 residues in the CDR3. The V gene end was trimmed by 3 bases and the J gene end by 14 bases; junction bases not matched to a gene: 7. The CDR3 nucleotides are TGCGCCAGCAGCTACGGAGCGGGAGGTTGGTATTTT. This translates into CASSYGAGGWYF.

The V and J genes are TRBV14 and TRBJ1-6; no reliable D call. Germline lookup yields CDR1 SGHDN and CDR2 FVKESK. The CDR3 runs 15 residues. V was cut by 1 base and J by 7 bases, with 11 bases left in between. The CDR3 bases are TGTGCCAGCAGCCAAGTCTACGGGTTCAATTCACCCCTCCACTTT. Translated: CASSQVYGFNSPLHF.

The chain recombines TRBV25-1 with TRBJ1-1; 10 nucleotides align to TRBD1. The CDR3 runs to 17 residues. V gave up 8 bases and J gave up 0 bases; unmatched junction bases: 12. Germline CDR1 and CDR2: MGHDK and SYGVNS. CDR3 bases: TGTGCCAGCTCTACTAAGAGGACAGGGGGGTTGAACACTGAAGCTTTCTTT. It translates to CASSTKRTGGLNTEAFF.

The V and J genes are TRBV29-1 and TRBJ1-1, with 7 bases identical to TRBD1. Trimming cost V 4 bases and J 10 bases; bases outside gene matches: 12. The germline V gene encodes CDR1 SQVTM and CDR2 ANQGSEA. The CDR3 is 13 residues long. The CDR3 DNA is TGCAGCGTTGGGAGCAGGGGGGAGAAGGGAGCTTTCTTT. It is translated as CSVGSRGEKGAFF. The full variable domain, its missing parts supplied by reference TRBV29-1 and TRBJ1-1, is SAVISQKPSRDICQRGTSLTIQCQVDSQVTMMFWYRQQPGQSLTLIATANQGSEATYESGFVIDKFPISRPNLTFSTLTVSNMSPEDSSIYLCSVGSRGEKGAFFGQGTRLTVV.

The chain uses TRBV19 and TRBJ1-6; 8 bases fit TRBD1. Germline loops: CDR1 LNHDA, CDR2 SQIVND (reference sequence). J lost 10 bases, V lost 3 bases, and 11 bases had no gene match. CDR3 length: 16 residues. CDR3 loop: CASSIGPGGAESPLHF. CDR3 nucleotide sequence: TGTGCCAGTAGTATTGGCCCAGGGGGCGCGGAGTCACCCCTCCACTTT.

The chain uses TRBV3-1 (or the pseudogene TRBV3-2) and TRBJ2-3; 7 bases map to TRBD2. Germline trimming cut 0 bases from V and 8 bases from J; bases unmatched to any gene: 8. CDR1 is LGHDT, CDR2 YNNKEL, per germline (reference sequence). The CDR3 runs to 15 residues. The CDR3 coding sequence is TGTGCCAGCAGCCAAGAGGCGGCGGGAGTCGTTACGCAGTATTTT. This encodes CASSQEAAGVVTQYF.

The chain links TRBV6-5 to TRBJ1-1; D is uncertain. Germline values: CDR1 MNHEY, CDR2 SVGAGI. The CDR3 is made up of 16 amino acids. V lost 0 bases and J 1 base, leaving 12 bases between the germline ends. CDR3 region: CASSYSGGYGNTEAFF. The CDR3 DNA follows: TGTGCCAGCAGTTACTCGGGAGGTTATGGGAACACTGAAGCTTTCTTT.

This clone appeared many times. The V and J genes are TRBV5-1 and TRBJ2-2; 8 bases match TRBD2. After removal of 3 bases from V and 6 bases from J, the junction contained 7 bases not matched to a gene. This CDR3 is built from 15 residues. In germline, CDR1 is SGHRS, CDR2 YFSETQ. CDR3 sequence reads: CASSSGRESAGELFF. The CDR3 DNA follows: TGCGCCAGCAGCTCCGGGAGGGAGTCGGCCGGGGAGCTGTTTTTT.

This chain uses TRBV5-1 with TRBJ1-1, with 7 bases that match TRBD1. The germline V gene encodes CDR1 SGHRS and CDR2 YFSETQ. CDR3 length: 18 residues. J gave up 0 bases and V 4 bases, and 15 bases lay outside the gene matches. The CDR3 loop is CASSPGTAPLIMNTEAFF. Written as DNA, the CDR3 is TGCGCCAGCAGCCCGGGGACAGCGCCACTAATCATGAACACTGAAGCTTTCTTT. Full variable domain (rest looked up from reference TRBV5-1 and TRBJ1-1): KAGVTQTPRYLIKTRGQQVTLSCSPISGHRSVSWYQQTPGQGLQFLFEYFSETQRNKGNFPGRFSGRQFSNSRSEMNVSTLELGDSALYLCASSPGTAPLIMNTEAFFGQGTRLTVV.

The chain has TRBV19 and TRBJ2-1; 11 nucleotides match TRBD2. Unmatched junction bases numbered 12, after V lost 3 bases and J lost 8 bases. The CDR3 is made up of 17 amino acids. Germline V gene data show CDR1 as LNHDA and CDR2 as SQIVND (reference sequence). CDR3 sequence reads: CASSIGSVAGGPHEQFF. As DNA, the CDR3 is TGTGCCAGTAGTATCGGCTCGGTAGCGGGAGGGCCCCATGAGCAGTTCTTC.

This chain connects TRBV7-2 to TRBJ1-5; no clear D gene. Germline V lookup: CDR1 SGHTA, CDR2 FQGNSA. CDR3 length: 15 amino acids. V lost 5 bases and J lost 4, with 15 bases in between. CDR3 amino acids: CASSQMAGKNQPQHF. In nucleotides, the CDR3 is TGTGCCAGCAGCCAAATGGCGGGGAAAAATCAGCCCCAGCATTTT.

The chain couples TRBV7-9 to TRBJ2-7; D remains ambiguous. V lost 4 bases to trimming and J lost 0 bases, with 10 bases between them. This CDR3 has 14 residues. CDR1 is SEHNR and CDR2 is FQNEAQ in the germline V gene (reference sequence). The DNA for the CDR3 is TGTGCCAGCAGCTATATACAGAGCTCCTACGAGCAGTACTTC. Translating it yields CASSYIQSSYEQYF.

In nucleotides, the CDR3 is TGTGCCAGCAGAAGTGAAGGGGGTTTGCACACCTTC. Its translation is CASRSEGGLHTF. The chain uses TRBV2 and TRBJ1-2, with D maybe TRBD1 (6 bases). V lost 6 bases to trimming and J lost 12 bases, with 17 bases between them. The CDR3 covers 12 residues. Per the germline V gene, CDR1 is SNHLY and CDR2 is FYNNEI.

Note on this clone: The sample has other DNA sequences that encode this CDR3 too. The J gene is TRBJ1-1, the V gene TRBV9; 9 nucleotides line up with TRBD1. V dropped 3 bases and J dropped 0; count of bases not matched to a gene: 3. The CDR3 loop spans 15 amino acids. Germline V gene lookup returns CDR1 SGDLS and CDR2 YYNGEE. CDR3 in amino acids: CASSAGQGLNTEAFF. CDR3 in DNA: TGTGCCAGCAGCGCGGGACAGGGATTGAACACTGAAGCTTTCTTT.

The V gene is TRBV7-9, the J gene TRBJ2-1; 10 bases agree with TRBD2. The CDR3 spans 14 residues. CDR1 is SEHNR and CDR2 is FQNEAQ in the germline V gene (reference sequence). Trimming cost V 6 bases and J 8 bases; bases outside gene matches: 7. CDR3 sequence: CASSTGLAFDEQFF. The CDR3 nucleotides read TGTGCCAGCAGTACGGGACTAGCGTTCGATGAGCAGTTCTTC.

This clone came up once. The chain joins TRBV27 to TRBJ2-1, with D tentatively TRBD2 (6 bases). Germline V CDR1 and CDR2: MNHEY, SMNVEV (reference sequence). Trimming left V 10 bases short and J 12 bases short, with 22 bases between. The CDR3 is 13 amino acids. CDR3 DNA sequence: TGTGCCACGGGGGAGGCGGGACCTGTGGGGCAGTTCTTC. This encodes CATGEAGPVGQFF.

The chain has TRBV28 and TRBJ2-2; the match to TRBD1 covers 7 bases. Germline CDR1 reads MDHEN; CDR2 reads SYDVKM. V lost 6 bases to trimming and J lost 5 bases; unmatched junction nucleotides: 12. CDR3 length: 16 amino acids. The CDR3 nucleotides are TGTGCCAGCAGGGACGGACAGGCTTTGGAAACCGGGGAGCTGTTTTTT. Protein sequence: CASRDGQALETGELFF. Full variable domain (missing parts from reference TRBV28 and TRBJ2-2): DVKVTQSSRYLVKRTGEKVFLECVQDMDHENMFWYRQDPGLGLRLIYFSYDVKMKEKGDIPEGYSVSREKKERFSLILESASTNQTSMYLCASRDGQALETGELFFGEGSRLTVL.

The chain is built from TRBV6-4 and TRBJ2-1; 10 bases line up with TRBD2. V trimming: 3 bases; J trimming: 9 bases; junction bases outside the gene matches: 8. The V gene's germline CDR1 is MRHNA and CDR2 SNTAGT. The CDR3 covers 15 residues. The CDR3 here is CASSERSGGASEQFF. The CDR3 region has the DNA TGTGCCAGCAGTGAGAGAAGCGGGGGGGCAAGTGAGCAGTTCTTC.

This clone turned up a few times. The chain employs TRBV7-3 and TRBJ1-1, with TRBD1 matching 10 bases. Looked up from germline, CDR1 is SGHTA and CDR2 is FQGTGA. The CDR3 length is 16 residues. The junction had 8 bases not matched to a gene; V was cut back by 3 bases and J by 4 bases. CDR3 coding DNA: TGTGCCAGCAGCTTCCGGGACAGGGGACGGAGCACTGAAGCTTTCTTT. Its translation is CASSFRDRGRSTEAFF.